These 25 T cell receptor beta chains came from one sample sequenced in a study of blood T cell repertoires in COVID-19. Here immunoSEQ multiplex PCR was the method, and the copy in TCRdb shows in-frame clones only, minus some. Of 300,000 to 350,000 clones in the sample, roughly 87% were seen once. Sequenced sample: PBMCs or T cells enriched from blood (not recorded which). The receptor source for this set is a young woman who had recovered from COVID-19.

CDR3 amino acids: CASSLGSAGQYNEQFF. For the CDR3, the DNA is TGTGCCAGCAGCTTGGGGTCAGCGGGGCAATACAATGAGCAGTTCTTC. V is TRBV11-2 and J is TRBJ2-1; TRBD2 aligns across 7 bases. The ends lost 3 bases at V and 4 bases at J; junction bases unmatched: 9. The germline V gene has CDR1 SGHAT and CDR2 FQNNGV. The CDR3 is made up of 16 amino acids.

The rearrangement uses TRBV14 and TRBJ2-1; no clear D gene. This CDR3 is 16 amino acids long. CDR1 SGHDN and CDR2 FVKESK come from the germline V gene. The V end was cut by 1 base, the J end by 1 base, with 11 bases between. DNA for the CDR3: TGTGCCAGCAGCCAAGGGGCTGGAAATTCCTACAATGAGCAGTTCTTC. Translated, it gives CASSQGAGNSYNEQFF.

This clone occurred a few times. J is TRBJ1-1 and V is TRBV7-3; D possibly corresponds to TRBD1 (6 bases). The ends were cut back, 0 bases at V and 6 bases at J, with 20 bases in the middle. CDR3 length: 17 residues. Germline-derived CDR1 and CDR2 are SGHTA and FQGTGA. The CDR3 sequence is CASSLTPAQGKRAEAFF. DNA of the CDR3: TGTGCCAGCAGCTTAACCCCTGCACAGGGAAAGAGGGCTGAAGCTTTCTTT. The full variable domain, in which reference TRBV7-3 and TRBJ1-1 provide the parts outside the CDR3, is GAGVSQTPSNKVTEKGKYVELRCDPISGHTALYWYRQSLGQGPEFLIYFQGTGAADDSGLPNDRFFAVRPEGSVSTLKIQRTERGDSAVYLCASSLTPAQGKRAEAFFGQGTRLTVV.

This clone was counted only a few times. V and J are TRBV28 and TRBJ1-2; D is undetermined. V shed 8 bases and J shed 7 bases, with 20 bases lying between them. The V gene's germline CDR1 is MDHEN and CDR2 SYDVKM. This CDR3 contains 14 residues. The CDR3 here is CASWTPRVGGGYTF. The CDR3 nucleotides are TGTGCCAGCTGGACCCCTCGGGTAGGAGGTGGCTACACCTTC.

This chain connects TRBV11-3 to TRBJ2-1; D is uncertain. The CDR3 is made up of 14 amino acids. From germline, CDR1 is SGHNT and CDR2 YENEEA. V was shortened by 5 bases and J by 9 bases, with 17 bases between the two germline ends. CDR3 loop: CASSPTYESPEQFF. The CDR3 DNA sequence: TGTGCCAGCAGCCCGACATATGAGTCGCCTGAGCAGTTCTTC. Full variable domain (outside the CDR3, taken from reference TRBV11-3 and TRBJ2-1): EAGVVQSPRYKIIEKKQPVAFWCNPISGHNTLYWYLQNLGQGPELLIRYENEEAVDDSQLPKDRFSAERLKGVDSTLKIQPAELGDSAVYLCASSPTYESPEQFFGPGTRLTVL.

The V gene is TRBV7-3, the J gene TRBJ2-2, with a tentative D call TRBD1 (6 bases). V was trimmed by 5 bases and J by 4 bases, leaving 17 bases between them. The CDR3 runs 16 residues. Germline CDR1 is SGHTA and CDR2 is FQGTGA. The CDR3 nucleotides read TGTGCCAGCAGCCCAACAGGGAACCCGGGCACCGGGGAGCTGTTTTTT. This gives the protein CASSPTGNPGTGELFF.

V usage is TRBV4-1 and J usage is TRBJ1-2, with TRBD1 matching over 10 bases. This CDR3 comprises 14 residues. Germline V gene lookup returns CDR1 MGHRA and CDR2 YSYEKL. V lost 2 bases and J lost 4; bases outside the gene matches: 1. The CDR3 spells CASSQRTGGYGYTF. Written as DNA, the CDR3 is TGCGCCAGCAGCCAACGGACAGGGGGCTATGGCTACACCTTC.

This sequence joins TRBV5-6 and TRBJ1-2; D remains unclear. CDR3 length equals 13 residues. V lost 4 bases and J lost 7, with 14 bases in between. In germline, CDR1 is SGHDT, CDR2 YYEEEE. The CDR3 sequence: CASSRGASGGYTF. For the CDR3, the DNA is TGTGCCAGCAGCCGCGGCGCGTCGGGTGGCTACACCTTC.

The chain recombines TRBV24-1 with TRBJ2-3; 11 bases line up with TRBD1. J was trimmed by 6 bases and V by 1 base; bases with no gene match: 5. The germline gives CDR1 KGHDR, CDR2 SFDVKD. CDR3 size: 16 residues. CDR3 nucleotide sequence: TGTGCCACCAGTGATTTCTTGGGACAGGGGGATGATACGCAGTATTTT. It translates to CATSDFLGQGDDTQYF.

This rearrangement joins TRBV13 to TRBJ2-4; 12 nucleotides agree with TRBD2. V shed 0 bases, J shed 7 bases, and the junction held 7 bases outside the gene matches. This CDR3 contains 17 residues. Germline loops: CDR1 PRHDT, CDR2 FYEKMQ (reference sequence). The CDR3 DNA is TGTGCCAGCAGCTTAGGCCTTGCCCTAGCGGGAGGGAACATTCAGTACTTC. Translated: CASSLGLALAGGNIQYF.

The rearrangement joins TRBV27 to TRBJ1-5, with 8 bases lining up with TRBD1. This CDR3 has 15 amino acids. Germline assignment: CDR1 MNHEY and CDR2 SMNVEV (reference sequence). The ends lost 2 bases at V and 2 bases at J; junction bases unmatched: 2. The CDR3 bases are TGTGCCAGCAGTTTAAGGGGACAGGGCAATCAGCCCCAGCATTTT. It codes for CASSLRGQGNQPQHF.

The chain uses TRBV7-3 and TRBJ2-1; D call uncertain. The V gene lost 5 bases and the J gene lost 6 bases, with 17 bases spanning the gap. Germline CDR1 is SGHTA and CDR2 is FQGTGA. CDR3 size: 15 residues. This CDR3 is CASSRIGSISNEQFF. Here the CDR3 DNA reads TGTGCCAGCAGCAGAATTGGTAGTATTAGCAATGAGCAGTTCTTC.

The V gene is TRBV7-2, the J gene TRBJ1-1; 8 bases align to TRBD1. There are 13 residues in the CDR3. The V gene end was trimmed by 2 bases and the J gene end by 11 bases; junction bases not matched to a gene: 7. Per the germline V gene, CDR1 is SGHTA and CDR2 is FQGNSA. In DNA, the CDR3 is TGTGCCAGCAGCTTATCCCTGGACAGGGCTGCTTTCTTT. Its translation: CASSLSLDRAAFF.

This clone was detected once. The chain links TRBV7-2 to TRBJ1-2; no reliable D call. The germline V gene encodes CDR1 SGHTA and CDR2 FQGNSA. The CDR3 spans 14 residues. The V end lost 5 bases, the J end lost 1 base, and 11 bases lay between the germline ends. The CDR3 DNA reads TGTGCCAGCAGCCTTATTGGCCTTAACTATGGCTACACCTTC. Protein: CASSLIGLNYGYTF.

The CDR3 bases are TGTGCCAGCAGTTTAAGGAGTAACTATAATTCACCCCTCCACTTT. Amino acid sequence: CASSLRSNYNSPLHF. This sequence joins TRBV27 and TRBJ1-6, with no clear D. The CDR3 contains 15 residues. Looked up from germline, CDR1 is MNHEY and CDR2 is SMNVEV (reference sequence). V was pared by 2 bases and J by 3 bases, with 8 bases between.

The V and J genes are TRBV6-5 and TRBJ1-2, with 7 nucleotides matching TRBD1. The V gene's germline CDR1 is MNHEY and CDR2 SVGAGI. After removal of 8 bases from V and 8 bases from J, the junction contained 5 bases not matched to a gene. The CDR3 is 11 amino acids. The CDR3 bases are TGTGCCAGCCGCACAGGGGTCGGCTACACCTTC. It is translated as CASRTGVGYTF.

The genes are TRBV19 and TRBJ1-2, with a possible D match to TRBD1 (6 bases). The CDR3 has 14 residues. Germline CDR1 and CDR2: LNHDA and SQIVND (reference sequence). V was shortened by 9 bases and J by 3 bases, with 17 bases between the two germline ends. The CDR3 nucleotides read TGTGCCAGCAGGGATGGGGGGGCCTACTATGGCTACACCTTC. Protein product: CASRDGGAYYGYTF. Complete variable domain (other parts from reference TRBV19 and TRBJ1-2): DGGITQSPKYLFRKEGQNVTLSCEQNLNHDAMYWYRQDPGQGLRLIYYSQIVNDFQKGDIAEGYSVSREKKESFPLTVTSAQKNPTAFYLCASRDGGAYYGYTFGSGTRLTVV.

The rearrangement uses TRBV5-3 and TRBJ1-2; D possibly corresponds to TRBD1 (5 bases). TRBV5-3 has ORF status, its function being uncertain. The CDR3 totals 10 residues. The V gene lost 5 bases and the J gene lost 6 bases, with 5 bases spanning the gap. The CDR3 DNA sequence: TGTGCCAGAAGACAGGATGGCTACACCTTC. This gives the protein CARRQDGYTF.

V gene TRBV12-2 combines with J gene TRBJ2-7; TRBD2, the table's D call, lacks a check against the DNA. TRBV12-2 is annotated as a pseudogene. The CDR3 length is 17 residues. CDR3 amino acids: CASRFTKGASGEPRLYF. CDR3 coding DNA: TGTGCAAGTCGCTTCACTAAGGGGGCTAGCGGGGAACCCCGGTTGTACTTC.

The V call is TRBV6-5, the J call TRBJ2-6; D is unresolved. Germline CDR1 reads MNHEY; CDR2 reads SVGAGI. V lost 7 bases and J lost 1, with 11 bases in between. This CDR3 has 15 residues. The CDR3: CASTFSSSGANVLTF. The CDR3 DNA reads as TGTGCCAGCACCTTTTCTTCGTCTGGGGCCAACGTCCTGACTTTC.

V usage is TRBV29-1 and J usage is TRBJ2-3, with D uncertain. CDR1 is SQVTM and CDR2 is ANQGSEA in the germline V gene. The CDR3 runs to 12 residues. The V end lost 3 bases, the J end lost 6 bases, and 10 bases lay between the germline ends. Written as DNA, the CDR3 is TGCAGCGTTGAGGGCCAAGTCGATACGCAGTATTTT. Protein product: CSVEGQVDTQYF.

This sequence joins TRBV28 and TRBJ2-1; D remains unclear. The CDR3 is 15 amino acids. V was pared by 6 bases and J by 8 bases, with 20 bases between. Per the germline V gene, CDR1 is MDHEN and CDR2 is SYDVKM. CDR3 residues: CASRSPMRARDEQFF. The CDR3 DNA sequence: TGTGCCAGCAGGTCCCCTATGCGAGCAAGAGATGAGCAGTTCTTC.

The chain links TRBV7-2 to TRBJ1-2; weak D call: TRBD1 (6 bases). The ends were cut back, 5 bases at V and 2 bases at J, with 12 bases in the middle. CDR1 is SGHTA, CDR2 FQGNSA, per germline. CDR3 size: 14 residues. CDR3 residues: CASSPQTGNYGYTF. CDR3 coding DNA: TGTGCCAGCAGCCCTCAAACAGGGAACTATGGCTACACCTTC.

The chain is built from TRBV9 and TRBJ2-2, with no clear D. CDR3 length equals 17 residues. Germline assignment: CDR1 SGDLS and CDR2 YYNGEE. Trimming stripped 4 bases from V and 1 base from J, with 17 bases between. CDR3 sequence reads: CASSTTGQPMNTGELFF. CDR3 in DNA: TGTGCCAGCAGCACCACTGGGCAGCCAATGAACACCGGGGAGCTGTTTTTT. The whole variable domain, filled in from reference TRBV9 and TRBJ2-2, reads DSGVTQTPKHLITATGQRVTLRCSPRSGDLSVYWYQQSLDQGLQFLIQYYNGEERAKGNILERFSAQQFPDLHSELNLSSLELGDSALYFCASSTTGQPMNTGELFFGEGSRLTVL.

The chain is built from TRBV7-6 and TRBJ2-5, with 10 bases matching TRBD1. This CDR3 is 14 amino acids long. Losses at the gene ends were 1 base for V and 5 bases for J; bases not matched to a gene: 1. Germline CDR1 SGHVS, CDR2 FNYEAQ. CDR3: CASSLGTGGETQYF. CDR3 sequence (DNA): TGTGCCAGCAGCTTAGGGACAGGGGGGGAGACCCAGTACTTC.